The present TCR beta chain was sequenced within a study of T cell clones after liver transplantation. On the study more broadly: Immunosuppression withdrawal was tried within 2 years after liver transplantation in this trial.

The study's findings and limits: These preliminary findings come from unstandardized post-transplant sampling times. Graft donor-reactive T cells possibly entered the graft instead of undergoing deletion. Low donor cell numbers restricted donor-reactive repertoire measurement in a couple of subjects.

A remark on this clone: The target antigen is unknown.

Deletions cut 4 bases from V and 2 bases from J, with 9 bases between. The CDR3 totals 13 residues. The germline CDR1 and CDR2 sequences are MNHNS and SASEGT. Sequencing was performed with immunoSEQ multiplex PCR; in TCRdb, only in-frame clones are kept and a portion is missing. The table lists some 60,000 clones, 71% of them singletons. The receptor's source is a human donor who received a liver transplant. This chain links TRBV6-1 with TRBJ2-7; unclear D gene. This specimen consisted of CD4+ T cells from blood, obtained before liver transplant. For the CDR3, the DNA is TGTGCCAGCAGTGGTAGCACCCCCTACGAGCAGTACTTC. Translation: CASSGSTPYEQYF.